The 26 T cell receptor beta chains presented below share a single source sample, sequenced in a study of blood T cell repertoires in COVID-19. The repertoire was sequenced with immunoSEQ multiplex PCR; TCRdb's copy has only in-frame clones and lacks some. The sample records roughly 440,000 clones, approximately 90% being singletons. The sequenced sample was peripheral blood. These receptors all stem from a woman aged 50 to 65 with COVID-19, enrolled during active disease.

This rearrangement joins TRBV6-4 to TRBJ1-2; the D is unclear. The CDR3 extends over 15 amino acids. Germline-derived CDR1 and CDR2 are MRHNA and SNTAGT. The V and J ends lost 0 bases and 8 bases respectively, with 16 bases between them. The CDR3 DNA follows: TGTGCCAGCAGTGACTCAAAGGCAAGCATCGGGGGCTACACCTTC. The encoded protein is CASSDSKASIGGYTF.

This chain connects TRBV30 to TRBJ2-2, with a tentative D call TRBD2 (5 bases). V lost 4 bases and J lost 7, with 16 bases in between. CDR3 length equals 14 residues. Germline-derived CDR1 and CDR2 are GTSNPN and SVGIG (reference sequence). The CDR3 nucleotides are TGTGCCTGGAATGGTCCCATCGAGGGCGGGGAGCTGTTTTTT. Amino acids: CAWNGPIEGGELFF.

The gene calls are TRBV5-6 and TRBJ2-1, with 10 bases lining up with TRBD1. V gave up 0 bases and J gave up 3 bases; unmatched junction bases: 3. Germline-derived CDR1 and CDR2 are SGHDT and YYEEEE. The CDR3 runs to 16 residues. The CDR3 spells CASSLAGTGVYNEQFF. The CDR3 DNA sequence: TGTGCCAGCAGCTTGGCAGGGACAGGGGTCTACAATGAGCAGTTCTTC. Variable domain in full (rest from reference TRBV5-6 and TRBJ2-1): DAGVTQSPTHLIKTRGQQVTLRCSPKSGHDTVSWYQQALGQGPQFIFQYYEEEERQRGNFPDRFSGHQFPNYSSELNVNALLLGDSALYLCASSLAGTGVYNEQFFGPGTRLTVL.

This chain joins TRBV11-2 and TRBJ2-2; D unclear. The CDR3 is made up of 12 amino acids. Trimming left V 4 bases short and J 9 bases short, with 9 bases between. CDR1 SGHAT and CDR2 FQNNGV come from the germline V gene. CDR3: CASSSQRRELFF. The CDR3 DNA is TGTGCCAGCAGCTCACAAAGAAGGGAGCTGTTTTTT.

The chain carries TRBV19 and TRBJ1-1; 8 bases match TRBD1. J gave up 0 bases and V 5 bases, and 5 bases lay outside the gene matches. The germline gives CDR1 LNHDA, CDR2 SQIVND (reference sequence). This CDR3 has 15 residues. CDR3 nucleotides: TGTGCCAGTAGTTCGACAGGGGCGATGAACACTGAAGCTTTCTTT. Translated, it gives CASSSTGAMNTEAFF.

The J gene is TRBJ1-1, the V gene TRBV5-4; TRBD1 is a possible D gene (5 bases). Deletions cut 0 bases from V and 5 bases from J, with 14 bases between. The CDR3 sequence is 15 residues long. CDR1 is SGHNT and CDR2 is YYREEE in the germline V gene (reference sequence). The chain's CDR3 is CASSLDPGVRTEAFF. The CDR3 DNA follows: TGTGCCAGCAGCTTGGATCCGGGGGTAAGGACTGAAGCTTTCTTT.

The chain is built from TRBV9 and TRBJ1-2; 9 nucleotides line up with TRBD1. V gave up 3 bases and J gave up 4 bases; unmatched junction bases: 10. This CDR3 is built from 16 residues. In germline, CDR1 is SGDLS, CDR2 YYNGEE. CDR3 coding DNA: TGTGCCAGCAGCGCGTCATTGACAGGGGGAGGCTATGGCTACACCTTC. Protein product: CASSASLTGGGYGYTF.

The chain joins TRBV4-1 to TRBJ2-7; 7 bases map to TRBD2. V dropped 3 bases and J dropped 2; count of bases not matched to a gene: 4. CDR1 and CDR2 from the germline V gene are MGHRA and YSYEKL. The CDR3 spans 14 residues. CDR3 residues: CASSQGLRAYEQYF. The CDR3 nucleotides read TGCGCCAGCAGCCAGGGACTAAGAGCCTACGAGCAGTACTTC.

The chain uses TRBV19 and TRBJ2-2; TRBD1 aligns across 7 bases. Germline assignment: CDR1 LNHDA and CDR2 SQIVND (reference sequence). The CDR3 runs 16 residues. After removal of 5 bases from V and 0 bases from J, the junction contained 6 bases not matched to a gene. The CDR3 DNA sequence: TGTGCCAGTAGTCTCAGGACAGGAGCGAACACCGGGGAGCTGTTTTTT. Protein product: CASSLRTGANTGELFF.

The rearrangement links TRBV20-1 to TRBJ1-2; D unresolved. The germline V and J ends were trimmed by 6 bases and 0 bases, with 5 bases remaining between them. This CDR3 has 11 amino acids. Germline CDR1 and CDR2: DFQATT and SNEGSKA (reference sequence). The CDR3 protein is CSAETNYGYTF. DNA of the CDR3: TGCAGTGCCGAGACTAACTATGGCTACACCTTC.

The CDR3: CASRGPYEKLFF. As DNA, the CDR3 is TGTGCCTCCAGGGGGCCTTATGAAAAACTGTTTTTT. The V gene is TRBV12-3 or TRBV12-4, the J gene TRBJ1-4, with 8 positions matching TRBD1. V lost 11 bases to trimming and J lost 6 bases; unmatched junction nucleotides: 5. CDR3 length: 12 residues.

The chain employs TRBV6-6 and TRBJ1-1; the D gene is possibly TRBD1 (6 bases). Germline-derived CDR1 and CDR2 are MNHNY and SVGAGI (reference sequence). The CDR3 totals 11 residues. Deletions cut 8 bases from V and 7 bases from J, with 11 bases between. CDR3 sequence: CASRQVIEAFF. The CDR3 DNA reads as TGTGCCAGCCGACAGGTTATTGAAGCTTTCTTT.

In this sample, this clone turned up once. In the same sample, other DNA sequences code for this CDR3. Written as DNA, the CDR3 is TGCAGCGCTGGACAGGGAAGCAATCAGCCCCAGCATTTT. Amino acid sequence: CSAGQGSNQPQHF. The rearrangement links TRBV29-1 to TRBJ1-5, with TRBD1 identical over 8 bases. CDR3 length: 13 residues. Germline V gene data show CDR1 as SQVTM and CDR2 as ANQGSEA. The V and J ends lost 7 bases and 1 base, in that order; junction bases with no gene match: 3.

This clone occurred once. V usage is TRBV3-1 (or the pseudogene TRBV3-2) and J usage is TRBJ1-1; D ambiguous. V dropped 4 bases and J dropped 1 base, with 7 bases sitting between them. CDR1 and CDR2 from the germline V gene are LGHDT and YNNKEL (reference sequence). This CDR3 spans 13 amino acids. The CDR3 loop reads CASSPFRNTEAFF. The CDR3, as DNA: TGTGCCAGCAGCCCCTTTCGGAACACTGAAGCTTTCTTT.

CDR3 sequence (DNA): TGTGCCAGCAGTCCTTTTAGACAGACGAACACTGAAGCTTTCTTT. It codes for CASSPFRQTNTEAFF. The chain has TRBV6-5 and TRBJ1-1, with D tentatively TRBD1 (5 bases). The V gene's germline CDR1 is MNHEY and CDR2 SVGAGI. Trimming shortened V by 5 bases and J by 1 base, and 14 bases separated the two germline ends. This CDR3 contains 15 residues.

This sequence joins TRBV2 and TRBJ2-1, with a tentative D call TRBD1 (5 bases). The CDR3 runs to 15 residues. The V gene lost 10 bases and the J gene lost 7 bases, with 23 bases spanning the gap. The germline V gene encodes CDR1 SNHLY and CDR2 FYNNEI. DNA of the CDR3: TGTGCCATCGCGGTATTCAGGGAAAGGGTAAATGAGCAGTTCTTC. Protein: CAIAVFRERVNEQFF.

The chain couples TRBV10-3 to TRBJ2-2; 9 nucleotides match TRBD1. After removal of 2 bases from V and 2 bases from J, the junction contained 9 bases not matched to a gene. The CDR3 sequence is 18 residues long. Germline V lookup: CDR1 ENHRY, CDR2 SYGVKD. CDR3 loop: CAISEPRDRASNTGELFF. In DNA, the CDR3 is TGTGCCATCAGTGAGCCCCGGGACAGGGCTTCAAACACCGGGGAGCTGTTTTTT.

The chain carries TRBV10-3 and TRBJ1-2, with a weak D call TRBD1 (6 bases). Germline CDR1 ENHRY, CDR2 SYGVKD. Trimming took 7 bases from V and 3 from J, leaving 15 bases between them. CDR3 length: 14 amino acids. The CDR3 here is CAITKSEGDYGYTF. The CDR3 bases are TGTGCCATCACCAAGAGCGAGGGGGACTATGGCTACACCTTC.

This clone was counted once. The same CDR3 can be traced to other DNA sequences in this sample. The rearrangement uses TRBV6-5 and TRBJ1-5; D possibly corresponds to TRBD1 (5 bases). V lost 0 bases and J lost 7, with 7 bases in between. Germline V gene lookup returns CDR1 MNHEY and CDR2 SVGAGI. This CDR3 comprises 13 residues. CDR3 amino acids: CASSYSRGQPQHF. CDR3 nucleotides: TGTGCCAGCAGTTACTCAAGGGGCCAGCCCCAGCATTTT.

This chain joins TRBV27 and TRBJ1-2, with D possibly matching TRBD1 (6 bases). The CDR3 runs 14 residues. Germline lookup yields CDR1 MNHEY and CDR2 SMNVEV (reference sequence). The V end lost 4 bases, the J end lost 6 bases, and 15 bases lay between the germline ends. The CDR3 bases are TGTGCCAGCAGTTCTAACGACAGGATCCATGGCTACACCTTC. Protein sequence: CASSSNDRIHGYTF.

The chain has TRBV27 and TRBJ1-4; TRBD1 might be the D (6 bases). Germline CDR1 and CDR2: MNHEY and SMNVEV (reference sequence). The CDR3 consists of 15 residues. Trimming cost V 6 bases and J 0 bases, with 11 bases left between them. The CDR3 region has the DNA TGTGCCAGCAGCCTCCAGGGGCCAACTAATGAAAAACTGTTTTTT. This translates into CASSLQGPTNEKLFF.

This clone was observed a few times. The chain combines TRBV3-1 (or the pseudogene TRBV3-2) with TRBJ2-2, with 7 positions matching TRBD1. The length of the CDR3 is 14 residues. The J segment lost 4 bases and the V segment lost 4 bases, leaving 3 bases of the junction unmatched. The V gene's germline CDR1 is LGHDT and CDR2 YNNKEL (reference sequence). CDR3: CASSPRQGTGELFF. CDR3 nucleotide sequence: TGTGCCAGCAGCCCTCGACAGGGCACCGGGGAGCTGTTTTTT.

The rearrangement uses TRBV5-8 and TRBJ2-7, with TRBD1 as a possible D gene (6 bases). The CDR3 covers 16 residues. Trimming took 3 bases from V and 5 from J, leaving 21 bases between them. Germline V lookup: CDR1 SGHTS, CDR2 YDEGEE. Here the CDR3 DNA reads TGTGCCAGCAGCTCTGGACAGTACCTACTGGGGAACGAGCAGTACTTC. Its translation is CASSSGQYLLGNEQYF.

The chain has TRBV2 and TRBJ2-1, with 7 positions matching TRBD2. Per the germline V gene, CDR1 is SNHLY and CDR2 is FYNNEI. The CDR3 spans 17 residues. V dropped 3 bases and J dropped 3; count of bases not matched to a gene: 11. CDR3 sequence reads: CASSEGFRASGYNEQFF. CDR3 sequence (DNA): TGTGCCAGCAGTGAGGGATTTAGAGCTAGCGGCTACAATGAGCAGTTCTTC.

This chain connects TRBV30 to TRBJ2-3, with 10 positions matching TRBD1. The CDR3 is 14 amino acids. Per germline, CDR1 GTSNPN and CDR2 SVGIG (reference sequence). The V and J ends lost 2 bases and 5 bases, in that order; junction bases with no gene match: 4. CDR3 loop: CAWSWDRGRDTQYF. The CDR3 coding sequence is TGTGCCTGGAGTTGGGACAGGGGCCGAGATACGCAGTATTTT. Full variable domain (outside the CDR3, taken from reference TRBV30 and TRBJ2-3): SQTIHQWPATLVQPVGSPLSLECTVEGTSNPNLYWYRQAAGRGLQLLFYSVGIGQISSEVPQNLSASRPQDRQFILSSKKLLLSDSGFYLCAWSWDRGRDTQYFGPGTRLTVL.

This clone appeared a single time. V gene TRBV2 combines with J gene TRBJ1-4; no clear D. In germline, CDR1 is SNHLY, CDR2 FYNNEI. The CDR3 covers 13 residues. V was cut by 4 bases and J by 10 bases, with 13 bases left in between. Here the CDR3 reads CASSASEGLKLFF. CDR3 DNA sequence: TGTGCCAGCAGTGCGTCCGAGGGTCTAAAACTGTTTTTT. Combining the CDR3 with reference TRBV2 and TRBJ1-4 gives the whole variable domain EPEVTQTPSHQVTQMGQEVILRCVPISNHLYFYWYRQILGQKVEFLVSFYNNEISEKSEIFDDQFSVERPDGSNFTLKIRSTKLEDSAMYFCASSASEGLKLFFGSGTQLSVL.